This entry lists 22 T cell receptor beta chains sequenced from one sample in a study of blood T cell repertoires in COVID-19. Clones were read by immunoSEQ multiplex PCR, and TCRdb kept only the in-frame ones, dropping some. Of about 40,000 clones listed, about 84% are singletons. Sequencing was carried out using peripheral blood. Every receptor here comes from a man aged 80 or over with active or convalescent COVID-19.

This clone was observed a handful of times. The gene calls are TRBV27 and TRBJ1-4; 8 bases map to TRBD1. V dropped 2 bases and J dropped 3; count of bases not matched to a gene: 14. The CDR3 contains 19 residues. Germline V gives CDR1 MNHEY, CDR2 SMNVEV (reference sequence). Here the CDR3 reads CASSLNGRGRLNPNEKLFF. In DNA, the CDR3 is TGTGCCAGCAGTTTAAATGGCAGGGGGCGTTTAAATCCTAATGAAAAACTGTTTTTT. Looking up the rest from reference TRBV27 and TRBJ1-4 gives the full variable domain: EAQVTQNPRYLITVTGKKLTVTCSQNMNHEYMSWYRQDPGLGLRQIYYSMNVEVTDKGDVPEGYKVSRKEKRNFPLILESPSPNQTSLYFCASSLNGRGRLNPNEKLFFGSGTQLSVL.

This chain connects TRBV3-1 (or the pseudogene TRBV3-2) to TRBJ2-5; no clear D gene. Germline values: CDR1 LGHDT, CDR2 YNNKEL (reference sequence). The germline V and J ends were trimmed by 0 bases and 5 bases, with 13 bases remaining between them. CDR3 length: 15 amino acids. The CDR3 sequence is CASSQDIWRLETQYF. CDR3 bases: TGTGCCAGCAGCCAAGATATTTGGAGACTGGAGACCCAGTACTTC.

CDR3 sequence reads: CASSLQAAYGYTF. The CDR3 nucleotides are TGTGCCAGCAGTTTACAGGCTGCCTATGGCTACACCTTC. The J gene is TRBJ1-2, the V gene TRBV27; D not resolved. CDR1 MNHEY and CDR2 SMNVEV come from the germline V gene (reference sequence). Trimming stripped 2 bases from V and 4 bases from J, with 8 bases between. This CDR3 is 13 amino acids long.

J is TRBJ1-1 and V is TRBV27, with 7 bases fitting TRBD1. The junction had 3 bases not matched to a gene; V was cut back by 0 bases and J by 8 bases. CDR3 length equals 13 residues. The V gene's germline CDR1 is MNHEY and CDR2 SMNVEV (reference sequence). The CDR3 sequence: CASSLSWDREAFF. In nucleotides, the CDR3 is TGTGCCAGCAGTTTATCATGGGACAGAGAAGCTTTCTTT.

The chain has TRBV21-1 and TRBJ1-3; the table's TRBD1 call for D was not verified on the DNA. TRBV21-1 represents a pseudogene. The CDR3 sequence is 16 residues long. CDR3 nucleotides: TGTGCCAGCAGCAACACAGGCTGGAGCTCTGGAAACACCATATATTTT. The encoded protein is CASSNTGWSSGNTIYF.

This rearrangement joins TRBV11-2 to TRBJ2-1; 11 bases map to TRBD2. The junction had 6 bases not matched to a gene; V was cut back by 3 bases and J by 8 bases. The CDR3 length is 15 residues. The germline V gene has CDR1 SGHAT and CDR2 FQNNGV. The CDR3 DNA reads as TGTGCCAGCAGCTTTAGCGGGAGGGCCAGGGATGAGCAGTTCTTC. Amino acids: CASSFSGRARDEQFF.

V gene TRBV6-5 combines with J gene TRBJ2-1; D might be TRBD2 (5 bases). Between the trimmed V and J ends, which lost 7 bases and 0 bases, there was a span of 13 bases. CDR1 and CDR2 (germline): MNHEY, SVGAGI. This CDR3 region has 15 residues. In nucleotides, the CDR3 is TGTGCCAGCACTCACGAGCGGACCTCCTACAATGAGCAGTTCTTC. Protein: CASTHERTSYNEQFF.

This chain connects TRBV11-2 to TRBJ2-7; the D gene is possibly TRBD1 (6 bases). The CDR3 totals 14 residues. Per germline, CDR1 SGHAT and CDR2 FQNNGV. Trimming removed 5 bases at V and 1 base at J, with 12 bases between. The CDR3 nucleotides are TGTGCCAGCAGCATAAGCCAGGGGTCCTACGAGCAGTACTTC. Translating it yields CASSISQGSYEQYF.

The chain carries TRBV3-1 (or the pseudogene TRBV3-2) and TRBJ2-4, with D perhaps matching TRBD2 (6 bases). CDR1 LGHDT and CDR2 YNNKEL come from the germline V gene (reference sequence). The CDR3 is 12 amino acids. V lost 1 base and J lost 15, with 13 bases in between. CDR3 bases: TGTGCCAGCAGCCAAGTGGGGACTTTCCTGTACTTC. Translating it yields CASSQVGTFLYF.

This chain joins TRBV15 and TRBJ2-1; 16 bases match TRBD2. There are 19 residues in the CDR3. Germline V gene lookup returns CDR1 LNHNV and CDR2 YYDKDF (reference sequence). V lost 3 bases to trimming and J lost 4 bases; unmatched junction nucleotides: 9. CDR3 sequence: CATSSLGTSGRGGYNEQFF. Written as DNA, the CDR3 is TGTGCCACCAGCAGCCTAGGGACTAGCGGGAGGGGGGGGTACAATGAGCAGTTCTTC.

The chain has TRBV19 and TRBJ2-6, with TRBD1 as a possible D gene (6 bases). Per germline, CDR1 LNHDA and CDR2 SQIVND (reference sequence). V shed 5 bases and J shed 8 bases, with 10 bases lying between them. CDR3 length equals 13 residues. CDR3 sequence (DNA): TGTGCCAGTAGTGCTACAGGGCCCAACGTCCTGACTTTC. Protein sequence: CASSATGPNVLTF. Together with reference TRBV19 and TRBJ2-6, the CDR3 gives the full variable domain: DGGITQSPKYLFRKEGQNVTLSCEQNLNHDAMYWYRQDPGQGLRLIYYSQIVNDFQKGDIAEGYSVSREKKESFPLTVTSAQKNPTAFYLCASSATGPNVLTFGAGSRLTVL.

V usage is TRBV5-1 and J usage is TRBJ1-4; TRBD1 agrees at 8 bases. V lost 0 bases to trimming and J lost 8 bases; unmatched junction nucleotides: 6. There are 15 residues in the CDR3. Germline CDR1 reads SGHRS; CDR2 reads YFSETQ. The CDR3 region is CASSLGQGLGEKLFF. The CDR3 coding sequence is TGCGCCAGCAGCTTGGGACAGGGGCTGGGGGAAAAACTGTTTTTT.

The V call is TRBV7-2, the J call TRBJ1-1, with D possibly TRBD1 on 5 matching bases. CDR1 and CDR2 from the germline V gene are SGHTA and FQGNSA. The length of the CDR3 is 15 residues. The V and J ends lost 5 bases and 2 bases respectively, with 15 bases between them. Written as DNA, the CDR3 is TGTGCCAGCAGCCCGGCGGGGGTACGTAACACTGAAGCTTTCTTT. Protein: CASSPAGVRNTEAFF.

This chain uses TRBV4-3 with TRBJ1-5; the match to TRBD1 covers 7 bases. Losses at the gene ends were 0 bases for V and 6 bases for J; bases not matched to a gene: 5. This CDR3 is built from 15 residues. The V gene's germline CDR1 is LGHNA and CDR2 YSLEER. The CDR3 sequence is CASSQDYSGGQPQHF. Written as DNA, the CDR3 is TGCGCCAGCAGCCAAGATTATTCAGGGGGTCAGCCCCAGCATTTT.

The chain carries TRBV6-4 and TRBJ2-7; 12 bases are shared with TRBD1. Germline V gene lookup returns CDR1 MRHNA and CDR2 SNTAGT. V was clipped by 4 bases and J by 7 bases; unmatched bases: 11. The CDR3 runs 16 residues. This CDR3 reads CASSASPGQGAGEQYF. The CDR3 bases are TGTGCCAGCAGTGCCTCACCGGGACAGGGGGCAGGGGAGCAGTACTTC.

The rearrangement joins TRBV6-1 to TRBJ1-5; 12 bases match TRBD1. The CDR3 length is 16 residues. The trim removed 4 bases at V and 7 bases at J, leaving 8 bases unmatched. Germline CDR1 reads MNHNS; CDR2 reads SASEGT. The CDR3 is CASSAQGQGARQPQHF. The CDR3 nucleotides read TGTGCCAGCAGTGCCCAGGGACAGGGGGCGAGGCAGCCCCAGCATTTT.

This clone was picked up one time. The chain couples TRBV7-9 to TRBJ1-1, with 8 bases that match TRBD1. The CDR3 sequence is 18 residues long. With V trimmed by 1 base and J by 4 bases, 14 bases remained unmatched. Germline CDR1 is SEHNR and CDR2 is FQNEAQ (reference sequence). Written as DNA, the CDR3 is TGTGCCAGCAGCTTAGGGGGTTGGCCAGGGGGCCGCGGCACTGAAGCTTTCTTT. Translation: CASSLGGWPGGRGTEAFF. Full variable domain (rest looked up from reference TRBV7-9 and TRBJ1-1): DTGVSQNPRHKITKRGQNVTFRCDPISEHNRLYWYRQTLGQGPEFLTYFQNEAQLEKSRLLSDRFSAERPKGSFSTLEIQRTEQGDSAMYLCASSLGGWPGGRGTEAFFGQGTRLTVV.

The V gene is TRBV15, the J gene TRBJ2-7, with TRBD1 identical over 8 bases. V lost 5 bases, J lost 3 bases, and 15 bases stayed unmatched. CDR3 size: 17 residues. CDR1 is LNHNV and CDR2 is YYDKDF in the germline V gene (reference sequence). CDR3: CATSPFGQGTGDYEQYF. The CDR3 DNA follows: TGTGCCACCAGCCCTTTCGGGCAGGGGACAGGCGACTACGAGCAGTACTTC.

The CDR3 nucleotides read TGTGCCAGCAGCCAACAAGGACTAGCGGCCACAGATACGCAGTATTTT. Translating it yields CASSQQGLAATDTQYF. The gene calls are TRBV3-1 (or the pseudogene TRBV3-2) and TRBJ2-3; 10 bases are shared with TRBD2. Trimming took 2 bases from V and 2 from J; bases not matched to a gene: 4. The V gene's germline CDR1 is LGHDT and CDR2 YNNKEL (reference sequence). The CDR3 extends over 16 amino acids.

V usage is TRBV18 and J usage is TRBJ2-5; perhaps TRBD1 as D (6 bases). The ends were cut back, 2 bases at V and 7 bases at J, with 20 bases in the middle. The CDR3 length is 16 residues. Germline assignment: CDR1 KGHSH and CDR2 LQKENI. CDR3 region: CASSPTGSGHDGTQYF. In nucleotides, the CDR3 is TGTGCCAGCTCACCAACAGGGTCAGGTCATGATGGGACCCAGTACTTC.

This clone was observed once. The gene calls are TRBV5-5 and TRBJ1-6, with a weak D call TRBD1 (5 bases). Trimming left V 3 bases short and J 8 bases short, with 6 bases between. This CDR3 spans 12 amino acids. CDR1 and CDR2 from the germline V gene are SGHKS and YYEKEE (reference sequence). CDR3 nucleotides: TGTGCCAGCAGCTGGGGGGATTCACCCCTCCACTTT. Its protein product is CASSWGDSPLHF. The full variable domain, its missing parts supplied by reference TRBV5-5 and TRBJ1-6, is DAGVTQSPTHLIKTRGQQVTLRCSPISGHKSVSWYQQVLGQGPQFIFQYYEKEERGRGNFPDRFSARQFPNYSSELNVNALLLGDSALYLCASSWGDSPLHFGNGTRLTVT.

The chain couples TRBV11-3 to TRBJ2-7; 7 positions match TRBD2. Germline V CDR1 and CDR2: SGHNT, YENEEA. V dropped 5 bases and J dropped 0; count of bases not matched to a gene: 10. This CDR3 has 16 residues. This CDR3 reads CASSPNNLAASYEQYF. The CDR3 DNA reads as TGTGCCAGCAGCCCAAACAATCTAGCGGCCTCCTACGAGCAGTACTTC.